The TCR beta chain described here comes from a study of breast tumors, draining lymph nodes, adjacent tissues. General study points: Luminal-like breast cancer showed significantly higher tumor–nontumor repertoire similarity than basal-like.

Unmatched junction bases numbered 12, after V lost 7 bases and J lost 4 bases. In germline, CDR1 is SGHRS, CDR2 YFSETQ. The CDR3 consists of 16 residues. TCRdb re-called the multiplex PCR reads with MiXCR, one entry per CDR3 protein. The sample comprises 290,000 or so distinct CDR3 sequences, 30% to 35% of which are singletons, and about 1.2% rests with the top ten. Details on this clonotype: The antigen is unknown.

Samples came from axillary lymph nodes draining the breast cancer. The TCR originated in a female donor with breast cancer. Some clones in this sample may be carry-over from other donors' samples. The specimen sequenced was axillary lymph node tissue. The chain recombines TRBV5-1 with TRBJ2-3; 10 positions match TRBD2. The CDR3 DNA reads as TGCGCCAGCGGGGCTGAAGCGGGAGGGGGGTCAGATACGCAGTATTTT. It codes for CASGAEAGGGSDTQYF. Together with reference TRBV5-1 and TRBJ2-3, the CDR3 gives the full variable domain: KAGVTQTPRYLIKTRGQQVTLSCSPISGHRSVSWYQQTPGQGLQFLFEYFSETQRNKGNFPGRFSGRQFSNSRSEMNVSTLELGDSALYLCASGAEAGGGSDTQYFGPGTRLTVL.